This T cell receptor (beta chain) was sequenced in a study of shared clonotypes between healthy human individuals. Study-level information: Every donor yielded three CD4 naive, three CD4 memory, two CD8 naive and one CD8 memory plate.

The CDR3 extends over 13 amino acids. The V end was cut by 2 bases, the J end by 0 bases, with 4 bases between. Per the germline V gene, CDR1 is ENHRY and CDR2 is SYGVKD. The data were produced by immunoSEQ multiplex PCR, yet TCRdb's version contains in-frame clones alone and is incomplete. The sample includes about a million clones, roughly 80% of them seen just once. This clone was seen more than once but under ten times. The receptor was derived from a man aged 18 to 30 in good health. Some clones in this sample may be carry-over from other donors' samples. The chain is built from TRBV10-3 and TRBJ1-2, with unresolved D. The sequenced material came from memory CD4+ T cells from PBMCs. Subset of the sample: CD45RA-negative fraction. CDR3 sequence: CAISEEANYGYTF. For the CDR3, the DNA is TGTGCCATCAGTGAGGAGGCTAACTATGGCTACACCTTC.